Each of the 30 T cell receptor beta chains below was sequenced from the same sample in a study of blood T cell repertoires in COVID-19. TCRdb's copy holds only in-frame clones and misses some; the assay was immunoSEQ multiplex PCR. The table records roughly 260,000 clones, approximately 92% of them present only once. What was sequenced was peripheral blood. The receptors here all came from a person under 30 with COVID-19, enrolled during active disease.

Notes on this clone: At one of its ends the junction is not consistent with the germline gene, which may arise from a read error. The gene calls are TRBV6-1 and TRBJ1-5; D not certain. This CDR3 is built from 11 residues. Germline loops: CDR1 MNHNS, CDR2 SASEGT. As DNA, the CDR3 is TGTGCCAGCAGTGACATACAGCCCCGGCATTTT. Amino acid sequence: CASSDIQPRHF.

The genes are TRBV29-1 and TRBJ1-1; TRBD1 is a possible D gene (5 bases). CDR1 SQVTM and CDR2 ANQGSEA come from the germline V gene. The CDR3 runs to 13 residues. The V and J ends lost 4 bases and 5 bases respectively, with 14 bases between them. As DNA, the CDR3 is TGCAGCGTTGTTCGGGGGTCAAGAACTGAAGCTTTCTTT. It encodes CSVVRGSRTEAFF.

The genes are TRBV25-1 and TRBJ2-1; 12 bases align to TRBD2. This CDR3 has 18 residues. Germline V CDR1 and CDR2: MGHDK, SYGVNS. J was trimmed by 0 bases and V by 5 bases; bases with no gene match: 8. The CDR3 region is CASSSSGLAGTSYNEQFF. The CDR3 nucleotides are TGTGCCAGCAGTTCGTCCGGACTAGCGGGAACCTCCTACAATGAGCAGTTCTTC.

The J gene is TRBJ1-2, the V gene TRBV3-1 (or the pseudogene TRBV3-2); 8 positions agree with TRBD1. The V and J ends lost 4 bases and 2 bases, in that order; junction bases with no gene match: 6. CDR3 length: 15 residues. Germline lookup yields CDR1 LGHDT and CDR2 YNNKEL (reference sequence). This CDR3 reads CASSPGGAANYGYTF. CDR3 DNA sequence: TGTGCCAGCAGCCCAGGGGGCGCGGCCAACTATGGCTACACCTTC.

This rearrangement joins TRBV5-1 to TRBJ2-2, with TRBD2 as a possible D gene (6 bases). Germline V CDR1 and CDR2: SGHRS, YFSETQ. This CDR3 contains 13 residues. Trimming left V 4 bases short and J 7 bases short, with 11 bases between. The chain's CDR3 is CASSLGRSGELFF. CDR3 DNA sequence: TGCGCCAGCAGCCTGGGGAGGAGCGGGGAGCTGTTTTTT.

V and J are TRBV4-3 and TRBJ1-3, with D unclear. Germline loops: CDR1 LGHNA, CDR2 YSLEER. CDR3 length: 16 amino acids. Trimming took off 1 base at V and 0 bases at J, with 10 bases between the two ends. CDR3 loop: CASSQGTGRSGNTIYF. DNA of the CDR3: TGCGCCAGCAGCCAAGGGACTGGGCGCTCTGGAAACACCATATATTTT.

This clone was recorded only once. This chain links TRBV21-1 with TRBJ2-2; the table's D call TRBD1 went unverified against the DNA. TRBV21-1 is termed a pseudogene. The CDR3 has 19 amino acids. The CDR3 loop is CASSITWRVGQGETGELFF. The CDR3 DNA is TGTGCCAGCAGCATCACCTGGAGAGTGGGACAGGGCGAGACCGGGGAGCTGTTTTTT.

V gene TRBV29-1 combines with J gene TRBJ2-3, with D maybe TRBD1 (6 bases). The CDR3 spans 15 residues. CDR1 and CDR2 (germline): SQVTM, ANQGSEA. V was pared by 4 bases and J by 1 base, with 15 bases between. CDR3 sequence reads: CSVVGQPTGTDTQYF. As DNA, the CDR3 is TGCAGCGTTGTCGGACAGCCGACGGGCACAGATACGCAGTATTTT.

The chain carries TRBV5-8 and TRBJ2-3; 7 nucleotides line up with TRBD2. Per the germline V gene, CDR1 is SGHTS and CDR2 is YDEGEE. The CDR3 loop spans 15 amino acids. V lost 0 bases and J lost 6; bases outside the gene matches: 7. The CDR3 loop reads CASSLGLASRDTQYF. DNA for the CDR3: TGTGCCAGCAGCTTGGGACTAGCCAGCCGGGATACGCAGTATTTT.

The chain recombines TRBV6-2 or TRBV6-3 with TRBJ2-7, with 8 bases matching TRBD1. Losses at the gene ends were 2 bases for V and 2 bases for J; bases not matched to a gene: 2. CDR3 length: 14 amino acids. The germline gives CDR1 MNHEY, CDR2 SVGEGT. In DNA form, the CDR3 reads TGTGCCAGCAGTTACCGGACAGGGACCTACGAGCAGTACTTC. Residues: CASSYRTGTYEQYF.

Comment on this clone: Other DNA sequences in the sample encode the same CDR3. Here the CDR3 DNA reads TGTGCCACCTCCAGACAGGGTTCCTACAATGAGCAGTTCTTC. The encoded protein is CATSRQGSYNEQFF. The rearrangement joins TRBV24-1 to TRBJ2-1, with TRBD1 matching 7 bases. Germline V gene data show CDR1 as KGHDR and CDR2 as SFDVKD. The J segment lost 1 base and the V segment lost 9 bases, leaving 5 bases of the junction unmatched. CDR3 length: 14 residues.

This clone was found once. This sequence joins TRBV10-3 and TRBJ1-5; the match to TRBD1 covers 7 bases. The CDR3 is made up of 14 amino acids. Unmatched junction bases numbered 3, after V lost 3 bases and J lost 4 bases. CDR1 and CDR2 (germline): ENHRY, SYGVKD. The CDR3 DNA sequence: TGTGCCATCAGTGAAGGGGGCCATAATCAGCCCCAGCATTTT. Translating gives CAISEGGHNQPQHF.

This clone was counted a few times. This sequence joins TRBV29-1 and TRBJ1-1; 8 nucleotides match TRBD1. The CDR3 extends over 17 amino acids. CDR1 is SQVTM, CDR2 ANQGSEA, per germline. Trimming cost V 0 bases and J 0 bases; bases outside gene matches: 9. DNA for the CDR3: TGCAGCGTTGAAGAATGGACAGGGCCGAGGATGAACACTGAAGCTTTCTTT. This translates into CSVEEWTGPRMNTEAFF.

The chain combines TRBV5-1 with TRBJ1-5, with 9 bases that match TRBD1. Germline loops: CDR1 SGHRS, CDR2 YFSETQ. The CDR3 is 16 amino acids. Trimming cost V 2 bases and J 6 bases; bases outside gene matches: 9. CDR3 sequence: CASSLDPGQGGQPQHF. CDR3 nucleotides: TGCGCCAGCAGCTTAGATCCGGGACAGGGAGGTCAGCCCCAGCATTTT.

The chain combines TRBV24-1 with TRBJ2-3; TRBD2 matches 12 bases. The V gene end was trimmed by 5 bases and the J gene end by 6 bases; junction bases not matched to a gene: 5. Germline V gene lookup returns CDR1 KGHDR and CDR2 SFDVKD. This CDR3 comprises 15 residues. The CDR3, as DNA: TGTGCCACCAGTGGACTAGCGGGAGTTTGGGATACGCAGTATTTT. Amino acid sequence: CATSGLAGVWDTQYF.

As for this clone: Other DNA sequences of this sample code for an identical CDR3. The chain couples TRBV7-2 to TRBJ2-3; tentatively, D is TRBD2 (5 bases). The V and J ends lost 1 base and 2 bases respectively, with 10 bases between them. Germline CDR1 reads SGHTA; CDR2 reads FQGNSA. The length of the CDR3 is 15 residues. The CDR3, as DNA: TGTGCCAGCAGCTTAGGCCTAGCCTACACAGATACGCAGTATTTT. It yields the protein CASSLGLAYTDTQYF.

The chain joins TRBV29-1 to TRBJ2-5, with 10 bases matching TRBD1. CDR3 length: 13 amino acids. Trimming cost V 3 bases and J 5 bases; bases outside gene matches: 3. Germline V gene data show CDR1 as SQVTM and CDR2 as ANQGSEA. DNA of the CDR3: TGCAGCGTTGAGCTGGACAGGGGGGAGACCCAGTACTTC. As protein: CSVELDRGETQYF.

This chain links TRBV14 with TRBJ1-2; TRBD1 might be the D (5 bases). V lost 1 base, J lost 2 bases, and 5 bases lay in between. Germline V CDR1 and CDR2: SGHDN, FVKESK. The CDR3 sequence is 13 residues long. This CDR3 is CASSQGTNYGYTF. CDR3 sequence (DNA): TGTGCCAGCAGCCAAGGGACAAACTATGGCTACACCTTC.

V usage is TRBV5-1 and J usage is TRBJ2-7; TRBD1 agrees at 7 bases. Trimming at V came to 4 bases and at J to 2 bases, leaving 3 bases not matched to a gene. Germline V gene data show CDR1 as SGHRS and CDR2 as YFSETQ. This CDR3 has 13 residues. The CDR3 bases are TGCGCCAGCAGCCCCCAGGGGGCCTACGAGCAGTACTTC. Translating gives CASSPQGAYEQYF.

The genes are TRBV10-3 and TRBJ2-5; D is possibly TRBD1 (5 bases). The CDR3 has 12 residues. The V gene's germline CDR1 is ENHRY and CDR2 SYGVKD. V lost 11 bases, J lost 5 bases, and 15 bases lay in between. CDR3 coding DNA: TGTGCCGCATCAGAAGGGGTGGAGACCCAGTACTTC. Translating it yields CAASEGVETQYF.

This chain uses TRBV6-2 or TRBV6-3 with TRBJ2-7, with TRBD2 matching over 7 bases. V lost 4 bases to trimming and J lost 4 bases; unmatched junction nucleotides: 10. Looked up from germline, CDR1 is MNHEY and CDR2 is SVGEGT. The CDR3 extends over 15 amino acids. This CDR3 reads CASSSLGLVKYEQYF. The CDR3 nucleotides are TGTGCCAGCAGTTCCTTAGGACTAGTGAAATACGAGCAGTACTTC.

The V call is TRBV6-5, the J call TRBJ1-4; possibly TRBD1 for D (6 bases). Trimming left V 6 bases short and J 2 bases short, with 13 bases between. Germline CDR1 and CDR2: MNHEY and SVGAGI. The CDR3 sequence is 15 residues long. The CDR3 bases are TGTGCCAGCAGCCCAAGGACAGTTACTAATGAAAAACTGTTTTTT. It translates to CASSPRTVTNEKLFF.

V and J are TRBV7-2 and TRBJ1-1; D not resolved. Germline V gene data show CDR1 as SGHTA and CDR2 as FQGNSA. There are 14 residues in the CDR3. V was trimmed by 3 bases and J by 0 bases, leaving 8 bases between them. CDR3 DNA: TGTGCCAGCAGCTTGAACGGAGTGAACACTGAAGCTTTCTTT. This translates into CASSLNGVNTEAFF.

The chain employs TRBV9 and TRBJ2-7; possibly TRBD1 for D (6 bases). Germline lookup yields CDR1 SGDLS and CDR2 YYNGEE. The ends were cut back, 2 bases at V and 4 bases at J, with 19 bases in the middle. The CDR3 is 16 amino acids. DNA of the CDR3: TGTGCCAGCAGCGTCCAGGACAGCGTCCCTGGGTACGAGCAGTACTTC. This sequence encodes CASSVQDSVPGYEQYF.

Here the CDR3 reads CASSPPWGVETQYF. In nucleotides, the CDR3 is TGTGCCAGCAGCCCTCCCTGGGGCGTCGAGACCCAGTACTTC. V and J are TRBV3-1 (or the pseudogene TRBV3-2) and TRBJ2-5; weak D call: TRBD1 (5 bases). Germline V gene data show CDR1 as LGHDT and CDR2 as YNNKEL (reference sequence). CDR3 length: 14 residues. The germline V and J ends were trimmed by 4 bases and 5 bases, with 14 bases remaining between them.

This chain joins TRBV4-3 and TRBJ1-5; D not resolved. The V end lost 2 bases, the J end lost 5 bases, and 7 bases lay between the germline ends. Germline loops: CDR1 LGHNA, CDR2 YSLEER. The CDR3 has 13 amino acids. This CDR3 is CASSQRLDQPQHF. The CDR3 DNA reads TGCGCCAGCAGCCAACGACTTGATCAGCCCCAGCATTTT.

The chain has TRBV28 and TRBJ2-7, with 14 nucleotides matching TRBD2. The CDR3 sequence is 18 residues long. Germline loops: CDR1 MDHEN, CDR2 SYDVKM. J lost 6 bases, V lost 3 bases, and 13 bases had no gene match. Written as DNA, the CDR3 is TGTGCCAGCAGTTTTGGGGGGACTAGCGGGAGCAGACTCCTCGAGCAGTACTTC. Its protein is CASSFGGTSGSRLLEQYF.

This rearrangement joins TRBV5-1 to TRBJ2-7; 11 nucleotides line up with TRBD2. This CDR3 region has 14 residues. The germline CDR1 and CDR2 sequences are SGHRS and YFSETQ. V lost 4 bases and J lost 4; bases outside the gene matches: 4. The CDR3 spells CASSTSGSGYEQYF. DNA for the CDR3: TGCGCCAGCAGCACTAGCGGGAGTGGGTACGAGCAGTACTTC.

The V gene is TRBV28, the J gene TRBJ2-5, with D possibly matching TRBD2 (5 bases). This CDR3 is 14 amino acids long. Trimming removed 5 bases at V and 5 bases at J, with 15 bases between. The germline CDR1 and CDR2 sequences are MDHEN and SYDVKM. The CDR3 bases are TGTGCCAGCAGTACCCCTGTCCTAGCTGAGACCCAGTACTTC. This codes for CASSTPVLAETQYF.

The rearrangement uses TRBV19 and TRBJ2-1; 8 positions match TRBD2. Germline lookup yields CDR1 LNHDA and CDR2 SQIVND (reference sequence). The CDR3 runs 15 residues. The ends lost 7 bases at V and 7 bases at J; junction bases unmatched: 12. CDR3 region: CASIDEREKRNEQFF. The CDR3 nucleotides read TGTGCCAGTATCGACGAGCGGGAGAAGAGGAATGAGCAGTTCTTC. The whole variable domain, remainder taken from reference TRBV19 and TRBJ2-1, is DGGITQSPKYLFRKEGQNVTLSCEQNLNHDAMYWYRQDPGQGLRLIYYSQIVNDFQKGDIAEGYSVSREKKESFPLTVTSAQKNPTAFYLCASIDEREKRNEQFFGPGTRLTVL.